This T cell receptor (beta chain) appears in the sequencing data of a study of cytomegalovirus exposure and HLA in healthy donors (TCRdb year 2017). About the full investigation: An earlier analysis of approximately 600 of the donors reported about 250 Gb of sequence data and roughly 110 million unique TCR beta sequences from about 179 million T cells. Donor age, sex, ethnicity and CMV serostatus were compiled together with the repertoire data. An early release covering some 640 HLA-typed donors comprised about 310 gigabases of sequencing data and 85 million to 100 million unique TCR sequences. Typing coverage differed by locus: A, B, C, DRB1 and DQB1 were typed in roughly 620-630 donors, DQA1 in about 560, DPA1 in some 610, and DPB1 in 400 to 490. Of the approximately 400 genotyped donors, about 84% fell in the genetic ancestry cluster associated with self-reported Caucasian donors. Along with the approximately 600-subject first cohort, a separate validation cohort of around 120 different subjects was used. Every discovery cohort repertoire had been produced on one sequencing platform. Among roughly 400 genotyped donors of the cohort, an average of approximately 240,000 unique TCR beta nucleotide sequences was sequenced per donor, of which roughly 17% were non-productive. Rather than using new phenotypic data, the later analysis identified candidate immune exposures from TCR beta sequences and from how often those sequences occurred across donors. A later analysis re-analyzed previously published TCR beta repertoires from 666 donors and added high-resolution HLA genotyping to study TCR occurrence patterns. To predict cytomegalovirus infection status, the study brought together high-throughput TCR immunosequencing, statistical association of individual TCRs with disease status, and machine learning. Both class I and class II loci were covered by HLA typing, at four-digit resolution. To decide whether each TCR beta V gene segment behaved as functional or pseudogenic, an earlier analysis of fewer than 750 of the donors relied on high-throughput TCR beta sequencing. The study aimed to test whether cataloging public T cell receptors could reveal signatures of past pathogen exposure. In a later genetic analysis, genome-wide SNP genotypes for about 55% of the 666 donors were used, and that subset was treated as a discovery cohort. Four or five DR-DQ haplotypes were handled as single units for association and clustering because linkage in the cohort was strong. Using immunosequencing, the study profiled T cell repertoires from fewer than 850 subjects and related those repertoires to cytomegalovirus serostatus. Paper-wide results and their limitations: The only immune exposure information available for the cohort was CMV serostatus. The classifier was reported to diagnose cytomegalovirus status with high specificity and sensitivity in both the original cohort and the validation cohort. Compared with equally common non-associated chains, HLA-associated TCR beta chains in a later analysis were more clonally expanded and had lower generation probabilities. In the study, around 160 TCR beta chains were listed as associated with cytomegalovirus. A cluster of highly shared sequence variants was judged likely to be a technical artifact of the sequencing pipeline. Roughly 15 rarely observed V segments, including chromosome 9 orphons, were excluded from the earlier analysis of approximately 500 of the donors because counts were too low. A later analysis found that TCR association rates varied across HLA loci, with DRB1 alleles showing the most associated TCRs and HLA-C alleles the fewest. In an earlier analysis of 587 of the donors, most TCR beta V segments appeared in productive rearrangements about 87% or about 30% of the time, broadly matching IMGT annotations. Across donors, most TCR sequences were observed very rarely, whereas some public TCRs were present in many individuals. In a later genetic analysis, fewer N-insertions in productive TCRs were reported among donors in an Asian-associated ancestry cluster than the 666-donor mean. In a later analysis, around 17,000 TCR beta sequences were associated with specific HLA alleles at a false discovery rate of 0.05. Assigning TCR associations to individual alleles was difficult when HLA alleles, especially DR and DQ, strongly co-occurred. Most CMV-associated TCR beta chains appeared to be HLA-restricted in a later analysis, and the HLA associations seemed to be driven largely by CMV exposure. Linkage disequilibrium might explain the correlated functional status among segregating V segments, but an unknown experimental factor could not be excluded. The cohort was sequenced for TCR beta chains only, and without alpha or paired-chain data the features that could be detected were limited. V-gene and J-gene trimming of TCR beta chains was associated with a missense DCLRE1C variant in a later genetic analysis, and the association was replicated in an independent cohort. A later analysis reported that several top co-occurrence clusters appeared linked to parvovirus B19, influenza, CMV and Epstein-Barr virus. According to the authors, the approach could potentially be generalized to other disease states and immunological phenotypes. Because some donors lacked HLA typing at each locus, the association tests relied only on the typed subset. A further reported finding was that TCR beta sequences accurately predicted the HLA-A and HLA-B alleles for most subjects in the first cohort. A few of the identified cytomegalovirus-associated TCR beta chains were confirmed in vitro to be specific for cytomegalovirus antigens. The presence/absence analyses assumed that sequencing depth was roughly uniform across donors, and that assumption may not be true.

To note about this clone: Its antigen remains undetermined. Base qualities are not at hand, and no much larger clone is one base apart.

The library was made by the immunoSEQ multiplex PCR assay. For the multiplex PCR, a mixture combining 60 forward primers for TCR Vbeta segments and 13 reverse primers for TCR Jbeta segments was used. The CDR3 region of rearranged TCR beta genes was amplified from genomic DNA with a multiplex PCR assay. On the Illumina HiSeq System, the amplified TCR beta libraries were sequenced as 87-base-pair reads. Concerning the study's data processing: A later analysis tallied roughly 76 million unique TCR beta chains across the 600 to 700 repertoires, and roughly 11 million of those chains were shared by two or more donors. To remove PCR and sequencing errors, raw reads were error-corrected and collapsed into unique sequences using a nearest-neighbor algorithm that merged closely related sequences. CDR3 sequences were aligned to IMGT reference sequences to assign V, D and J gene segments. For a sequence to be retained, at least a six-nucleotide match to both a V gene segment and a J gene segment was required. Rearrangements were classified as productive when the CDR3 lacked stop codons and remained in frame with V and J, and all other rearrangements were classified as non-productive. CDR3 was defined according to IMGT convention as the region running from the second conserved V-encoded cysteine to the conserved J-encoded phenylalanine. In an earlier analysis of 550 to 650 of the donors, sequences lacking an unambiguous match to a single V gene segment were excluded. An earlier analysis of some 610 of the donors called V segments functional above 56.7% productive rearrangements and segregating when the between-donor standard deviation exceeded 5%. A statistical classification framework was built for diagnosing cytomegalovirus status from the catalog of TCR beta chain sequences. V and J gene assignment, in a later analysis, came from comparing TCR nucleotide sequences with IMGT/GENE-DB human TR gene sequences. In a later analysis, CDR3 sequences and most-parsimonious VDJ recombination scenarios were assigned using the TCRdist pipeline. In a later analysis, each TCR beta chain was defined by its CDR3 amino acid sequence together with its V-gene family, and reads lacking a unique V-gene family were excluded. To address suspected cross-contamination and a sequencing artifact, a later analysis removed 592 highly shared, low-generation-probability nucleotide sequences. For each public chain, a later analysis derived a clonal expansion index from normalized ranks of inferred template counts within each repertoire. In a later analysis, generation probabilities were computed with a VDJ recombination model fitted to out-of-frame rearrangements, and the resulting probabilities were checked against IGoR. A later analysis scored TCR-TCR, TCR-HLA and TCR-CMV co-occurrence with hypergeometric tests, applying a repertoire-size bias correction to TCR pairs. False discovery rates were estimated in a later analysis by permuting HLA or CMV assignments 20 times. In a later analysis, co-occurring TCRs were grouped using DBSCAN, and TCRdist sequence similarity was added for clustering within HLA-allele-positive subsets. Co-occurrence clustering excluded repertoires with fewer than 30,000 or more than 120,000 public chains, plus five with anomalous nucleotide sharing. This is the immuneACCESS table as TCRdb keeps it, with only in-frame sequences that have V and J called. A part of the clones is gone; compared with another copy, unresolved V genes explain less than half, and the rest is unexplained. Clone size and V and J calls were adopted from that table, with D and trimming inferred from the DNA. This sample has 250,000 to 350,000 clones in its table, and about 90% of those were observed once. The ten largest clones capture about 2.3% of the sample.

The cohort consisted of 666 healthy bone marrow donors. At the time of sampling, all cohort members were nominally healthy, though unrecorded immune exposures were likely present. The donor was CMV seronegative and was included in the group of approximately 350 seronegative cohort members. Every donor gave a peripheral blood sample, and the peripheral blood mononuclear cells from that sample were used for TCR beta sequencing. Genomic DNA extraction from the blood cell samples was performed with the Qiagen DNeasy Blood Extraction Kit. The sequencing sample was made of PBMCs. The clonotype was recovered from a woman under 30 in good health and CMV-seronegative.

The bases read TGTGCCAGCAGTTTCCCCCGGGAAAAACTGTTTTTT. This sequence encodes CASSFPREKLFF. The chain uses TRBV28 and TRBJ1-4; no D gene call is confident. V sheds 3 bases and J sheds 8 bases, leaving 7 bases between their ends. Based on the germline V gene, the CDR1 and CDR2 sequences are MDHEN and SYDVKM. From the cysteine up to the phenylalanine, the CDR3 has a length of 12 residues. CDR3 DNA only is kept here, 36 bases in frame from base 1.